This TCR beta chain was identified in a study of cytomegalovirus exposure and HLA in healthy donors. Whole-study context: In a previous analysis, more than 90 million unique TCR beta sequences were found from 150 million to 200 million T cells.

Germline loops: CDR1 SEHNR, CDR2 FQNEAQ (reference sequence). The germline V and J ends were trimmed by 6 bases and 2 bases, with 10 bases remaining between them. This CDR3 is 13 amino acids long. Both 60 Vbeta primers and 13 Jbeta primers went into the PCR. Sequencing was performed with immunoSEQ multiplex PCR; in TCRdb, only in-frame clones are kept and a portion is missing. The sample holds 120,000 or so clones, 76% seen once. The chain is built from TRBV7-9 and TRBJ1-2, with a possible D match to TRBD1 (5 bases). The clonotype comes from a man aged 50 to 59 in good health and CMV-seropositive. The sample comprised PBMCs. CDR3 coding DNA: TGTGCCAGCAGTTCAGGGATCAACTATGGCTACACCTTC. Its protein product is CASSSGINYGYTF. The entire variable domain, with the rest obtained from reference TRBV7-9 and TRBJ1-2, is as follows: DTGVSQNPRHKITKRGQNVTFRCDPISEHNRLYWYRQTLGQGPEFLTYFQNEAQLEKSRLLSDRFSAERPKGSFSTLEIQRTEQGDSAMYLCASSSGINYGYTFGSGTRLTVV.